The sequence of this T cell receptor beta chain was determined in a study of shared clonotypes between healthy human individuals. The CDR3 spans 16 residues. Germline-derived CDR1 and CDR2 are SGDLS and YYNGEE. V gave up 1 base and J gave up 0 bases, with 11 bases separating them. Template for every sorted-subset replicate PCR totaled about 0.2 ug DNA, some 30,000 T cell genomes. As originally analysed: As immunoSEQ supplied junction-only sequences (without quality scores), filtering differed. Sequencing was performed with immunoSEQ multiplex PCR; in TCRdb, only in-frame clones are kept and a portion is missing. For V, J and clone size, that table is used; D and trimming come from the DNA. The data show roughly 2,500,000 clones, over 85% seen once.

Source material: naive CD4+ T cells from PBMCs. Indicated subset: CD45RA+ positively selected. The chain links TRBV9 to TRBJ2-1; D remains unclear. The sequence came from a man aged 18 to 30 in good health. Some clones in this sample may be carry-over from other donors' samples. In DNA, the CDR3 is TGTGCCAGCAGCGTAAGTAAGTATTTCTCCTACAATGAGCAGTTCTTC. As protein: CASSVSKYFSYNEQFF.